A selection of T cell receptor beta chains follows, all from one sample in a study of blood T cell repertoires in COVID-19. The repertoire was sequenced with immunoSEQ multiplex PCR; TCRdb's copy has only in-frame clones and lacks some. This table holds over 85,000 clones, 84% found once. The sequenced sample consisted of peripheral blood. All receptors come from a man in his forties with active or convalescent COVID-19. Both conserved end residues are part of each CDR3. D genes are given only for firm matches. Not all rows give a size; the values are once, few, many and, for expanded clones, a class.

V gene	clone size	D gene	J gene	CDR3 DNA	CDR3 protein
TRBV5-6	NA	NA	TRBJ1-2	TGTGCCAGCAGCTTGCGCGAGGGCTATGGCTACACCTTC	CASSLREGYGYTF
TRBV4-1	NA	NA	TRBJ2-1	TGCGCCAGCGCCTCGGGAGTCGCGTCGGGAGATGAGCAGTTCTTC	CASASGVASGDEQFF
TRBV6-5	NA	TRBD1	TRBJ1-1	TGTGCCAGTGAGCTGGGACAGGGGGCGACTGAAGCTTTCTTT	CASELGQGATEAFF
TRBV19	NA	TRBD1	TRBJ1-4	TGTGCCAGTAGGACACAGGGGACTAATGAAAAACTGTTTTTT	CASRTQGTNEKLFF
TRBV14	NA	TRBD1	TRBJ2-5	TGTGCCAGCAGCCCCACAGGGGGTAGGGAGACCCAGTACTTC	CASSPTGGRETQYF
TRBV19	NA	NA	TRBJ1-6	TGTGCCAGTAGTATACAGAATTCACCCCTCCACTTT	CASSIQNSPLHF
TRBV27	NA	TRBD1	TRBJ2-2	TGTGCCAGCAGGGGGGACAGGGCGAACACCGGGGAGCTGTTTTTT	CASRGDRANTGELFF
TRBV19	once	NA	TRBJ2-2	TGTGCCAGTAGTATGTCGGGGGAGGACACCGGGGAGCTGTTTTTT	CASSMSGEDTGELFF
TRBV6-2/TRBV6-3	few	TRBD1	TRBJ1-2	TGTGCCAGCAGCTCGACAGGGGGACTTGGCTACACCTTC	CASSSTGGLGYTF
TRBV5-1	NA	NA	TRBJ1-2	TGCGCCAGCAGCTTGGCAGTGACAGGAGGAAGCTACACCTTC	CASSLAVTGGSYTF
TRBV6-2/TRBV6-3	NA	NA	TRBJ1-4	TGTGCCAGCAGTACTTTTGAAAAACTGTTTTTT	CASSTFEKLFF
TRBV9	NA	TRBD1	TRBJ1-1	TGTGCCAGCAGCGTAGGCGGCAGGGGGGATCACACTGAAGCTTTCTTT	CASSVGGRGDHTEAFF
TRBV4-1	once	NA	TRBJ1-5	TGCGCCAGCAGCCAAGACGGCAATCAGCCCCAGCATTTT	CASSQDGNQPQHF
TRBV5-1	NA	NA	TRBJ1-1	TGCGCCAGCAGCAGGACATTGAACACTGAAGCTTTCTTT	CASSRTLNTEAFF
TRBV19	NA	NA	TRBJ1-6	TGTGCCAGTAGTATGTGGGCTGTTGGGAGCTCCTATAATTCACCCCTCCACTTT	CASSMWAVGSSYNSPLHF
TRBV19	NA	NA	TRBJ2-3	TGTGCCAGTCAAACTCAGGGCATCAGCACAGATACGCAGTATTTT	CASQTQGISTDTQYF